This T cell receptor (beta chain) comes out of a study of blood T cell repertoires in COVID-19. Study information: Whether acute or convalescent, the COVID-19 samples came from the United States, Italy and Spain.

Self-reported history from a screening survey and questionnaire set each donor's cohort. Germline V gives CDR1 MDHEN, CDR2 SYDVKM. The CDR3 consists of 14 residues. V dropped 3 bases and J dropped 5 bases, with 14 bases sitting between them. Original data processing: From reference gene primer amplification, estimates of nucleated cell counts were derived. Repertoires were generated with immunoSEQ multiplex PCR, while TCRdb's copy carries only in-frame clones and drops some. V and J calls and clone size are those listed in that table; D and trimming were worked out from the DNA. The sample holds around 160,000 clones, about 90% seen once.

Sequenced material: PBMCs or T cells enriched from blood (not recorded which). V and J are TRBV28 and TRBJ2-7; TRBD1 might be the D (5 bases). The TCR originated in a woman aged 40 to 50 who had been exposed to COVID-19. The CDR3, as DNA: TGTGCCAGCAGTTTCCCAGGGAAAGTCAACGAGCAGTACTTC. Protein product: CASSFPGKVNEQYF.